A single sample is the source of the 14 T cell receptor beta chains below, sequenced in a study of Ad26.COV2.S vaccination and SARS-CoV-2 variants. TCRdb's table, derived via immunoSEQ multiplex PCR, lists solely in-frame clones and lacks some. The repertoire holds around 350,000 clones, with 92% as singletons. The specimen comprised peripheral blood, sampled after recovery from COVID-19. All receptors derive from a human donor who had recovered from COVID-19.

In DNA, the CDR3 is TGTGCCAGCAGCGGGGGACCGGGAAGGAACACCATATATTTT. Translating gives CASSGGPGRNTIYF. The chain uses TRBV9 and TRBJ1-3; tentative D call: TRBD1 (5 bases). Germline assignment: CDR1 SGDLS and CDR2 YYNGEE. The V gene lost 3 bases and the J gene lost 7 bases, with 14 bases spanning the gap. The CDR3 is made up of 14 amino acids.

This chain links TRBV19 with TRBJ1-5; D is unresolved. This CDR3 comprises 16 residues. Germline-derived CDR1 and CDR2 are LNHDA and SQIVND (reference sequence). V was pared by 5 bases and J by 0 bases, with 14 bases between. Here the CDR3 DNA reads TGTGCCAGTAGTTTGACCGGCCCTTTTAGCAATCAGCCCCAGCATTTT. This codes for CASSLTGPFSNQPQHF.

The chain recombines TRBV19 with TRBJ1-2; TRBD1 matches 9 bases. Germline CDR1 LNHDA, CDR2 SQIVND (reference sequence). With V trimmed by 6 bases and J by 2 bases, 13 bases remained unmatched. The CDR3 is 17 amino acids. Here the CDR3 reads CASRRRLKGTGNYGYTF. The CDR3 bases are TGTGCCAGTAGAAGACGCCTAAAAGGGACAGGGAACTATGGCTACACCTTC.

The CDR3 reads CASSSQGLGAWDTQYF. In DNA, the CDR3 is TGTGCCAGCAGCTCCCAGGGCCTAGGAGCCTGGGATACGCAGTATTTT. The chain uses TRBV7-2 and TRBJ2-3; TRBD1 might be the D (5 bases). Germline V gives CDR1 SGHTA, CDR2 FQGNSA. Deletions cut 4 bases from V and 6 bases from J, with 20 bases between. This CDR3 is built from 16 residues.

The rearrangement uses TRBV20-1 and TRBJ1-1, with D perhaps matching TRBD1 (6 bases). The germline gives CDR1 DFQATT, CDR2 SNEGSKA (reference sequence). This CDR3 contains 14 residues. V was shortened by 3 bases and J by 0 bases, with 11 bases between the two germline ends. In nucleotides, the CDR3 is TGCAGTGCTAGTTCGGGACACATGAACACTGAAGCTTTCTTT. It translates to CSASSGHMNTEAFF.

The gene calls are TRBV6-6 and TRBJ2-2; D gene uncertain. The CDR3 spans 12 residues. Trimming removed 5 bases at V and 5 bases at J, with 6 bases between. The V gene's germline CDR1 is MNHNY and CDR2 SVGAGI (reference sequence). For the CDR3, the DNA is TGTGCCAGCAGTCCCTCGACCGGGGAGCTGTTTTTT. This sequence encodes CASSPSTGELFF.

V usage is TRBV7-3 and J usage is TRBJ1-6; no definite D call. This CDR3 comprises 15 residues. V gave up 1 base and J gave up 3 bases, with 7 bases separating them. CDR1 is SGHTA, CDR2 FQGTGA, per germline. DNA of the CDR3: TGTGCCAGCAGCTTAAACGGGCTCTATAATTCACCCCTCCACTTT. Its translation is CASSLNGLYNSPLHF. The variable domain in full, with the rest retrieved from reference TRBV7-3 and TRBJ1-6, is GAGVSQTPSNKVTEKGKYVELRCDPISGHTALYWYRQSLGQGPEFLIYFQGTGAADDSGLPNDRFFAVRPEGSVSTLKIQRTERGDSAVYLCASSLNGLYNSPLHFGNGTRLTVT.

The chain employs TRBV18 and TRBJ1-1, with a tentative D call TRBD1 (5 bases). V gave up 4 bases and J gave up 0 bases, with 15 bases separating them. The CDR3 has 16 residues. Germline CDR1 KGHSH, CDR2 LQKENI. The CDR3 region is CASSQGSRVLNTEAFF. CDR3 nucleotides: TGTGCCAGCTCACAGGGGAGTCGGGTGTTGAACACTGAAGCTTTCTTT.

The J gene is TRBJ2-1, the V gene TRBV3-1 (or the pseudogene TRBV3-2); TRBD1 might be the D (5 bases). The CDR3 sequence is 12 residues long. The V and J ends lost 5 bases and 7 bases respectively, with 9 bases between them. Germline CDR1 is LGHDT and CDR2 is YNNKEL (reference sequence). In DNA form, the CDR3 reads TGTGCCAGCAGCGTCGCAGGGAATGAGCAGTTCTTC. This codes for CASSVAGNEQFF.

This sequence joins TRBV6-2 or TRBV6-3 and TRBJ2-1, with D tentatively TRBD1 (6 bases). V was clipped by 0 bases and J by 7 bases, with 16 bases between them. The CDR3 runs 16 residues. CDR1 and CDR2 (germline): MNHEY, SVGEGT. The chain's CDR3 is CASSYSHRAVSNEQFF. The CDR3 region has the DNA TGTGCCAGCAGTTACTCGCACAGGGCTGTCAGTAATGAGCAGTTCTTC.

This clone was seen once. The chain couples TRBV2 to TRBJ2-4; D gene ambiguous. The CDR3 is 16 amino acids. Trimming removed 2 bases from V and 0 bases from J, with 11 bases in between. Germline CDR1 reads SNHLY; CDR2 reads FYNNEI. The CDR3: CASSEWEVLAKNIQYF. Here the CDR3 DNA reads TGTGCCAGCAGTGAATGGGAAGTTCTAGCCAAAAACATTCAGTACTTC. The full variable domain, its missing parts supplied by reference TRBV2 and TRBJ2-4, is EPEVTQTPSHQVTQMGQEVILRCVPISNHLYFYWYRQILGQKVEFLVSFYNNEISEKSEIFDDQFSVERPDGSNFTLKIRSTKLEDSAMYFCASSEWEVLAKNIQYFGAGTRLSVL.

This chain joins TRBV7-2 and TRBJ1-2, with D maybe TRBD1 (5 bases). CDR1 and CDR2 (germline): SGHTA, FQGNSA. V lost 1 base and J 2 bases, leaving 8 bases between the germline ends. The CDR3 consists of 14 residues. DNA of the CDR3: TGTGCCAGCAGCTTAGTCGGGGCAAACTATGGCTACACCTTC. Residues: CASSLVGANYGYTF.

In DNA form, the CDR3 reads TGTGCCAGCAGTTCGCCAGGGGGTGTGATCCTCACAGATACGCAGTATTTT. It translates to CASSSPGGVILTDTQYF. The chain is built from TRBV6-2 or TRBV6-3 and TRBJ2-3; 7 bases are a match to TRBD1. Germline CDR1 reads MNHEY; CDR2 reads SVGEGT. The CDR3 runs to 17 residues. V shed 4 bases and J 2 bases; nucleotides not matched to a gene: 12.

This clone was seen once. The V and J genes are TRBV11-1 and TRBJ2-5; D is undetermined. The germline gives CDR1 SGHAT, CDR2 FQDESV (reference sequence). This CDR3 comprises 14 residues. With 1 base removed from V and 7 bases from J, the gap between germline ends came to 13 bases. The CDR3 sequence is CASSLVPNSGTQYF. The CDR3 nucleotides read TGTGCCAGCAGCTTAGTTCCCAATTCGGGGACCCAGTACTTC.